The T cell receptor beta chain under discussion was sequenced for a study of Graves' ophthalmopathy and Graves' hyperthyroidism. Study details: The blood sample was drawn at first diagnosis and before any treatment.

TCR beta CDR3 amplification used RNA transcripts. The library came from an HTBI-primed first-round RT-PCR and a second-round multiplex PCR. TCRdb called the multiplex PCR reads again in MiXCR, with one record for every CDR3 protein. The sample carries approximately 700,000 distinct CDR3 sequences, around 40% recorded once. Broader study findings: As the model predicted ophthalmopathy progression, it achieved a sensitivity of around 70% and a specificity of approximately 72%.

V dropped 4 bases and J dropped 0; count of bases not matched to a gene: 5. Germline V gene lookup returns CDR1 LNHDA and CDR2 SQIVND (reference sequence). CDR3 length equals 16 residues. In regard to this clonotype: The antigen remains unidentified.

This TCR derives from an adult man with Graves' ophthalmopathy. The sequenced sample consisted of peripheral blood. This sequence joins TRBV19 and TRBJ2-7; 11 positions match TRBD1. The CDR3 region is CASSTTGTGGSYEQYF. CDR3 in DNA: TGTGCCAGTAGTACAACCGGGACAGGGGGCTCCTACGAGCAGTACTTC.